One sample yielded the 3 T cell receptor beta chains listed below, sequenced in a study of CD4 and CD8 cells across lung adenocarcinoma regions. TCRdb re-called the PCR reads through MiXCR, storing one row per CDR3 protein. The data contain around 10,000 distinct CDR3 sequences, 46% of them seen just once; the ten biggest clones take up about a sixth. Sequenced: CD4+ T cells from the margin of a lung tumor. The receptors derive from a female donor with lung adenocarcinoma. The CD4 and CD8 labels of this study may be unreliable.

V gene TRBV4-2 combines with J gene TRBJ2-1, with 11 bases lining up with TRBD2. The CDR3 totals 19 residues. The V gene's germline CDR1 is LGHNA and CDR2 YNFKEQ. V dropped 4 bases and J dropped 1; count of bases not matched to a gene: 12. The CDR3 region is CASSPSPGLAVSSYNEQFF. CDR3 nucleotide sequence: TGTGCCAGCAGCCCGTCCCCGGGACTAGCGGTCAGTTCCTACAATGAGCAGTTCTTC.

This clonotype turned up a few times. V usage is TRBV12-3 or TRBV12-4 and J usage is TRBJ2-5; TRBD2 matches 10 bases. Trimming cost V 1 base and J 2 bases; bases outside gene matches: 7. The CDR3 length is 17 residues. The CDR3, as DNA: TGTGCCAGCAGTTTAGGAGGGCTAGCGGGAGATCAAGAGACCCAGTACTTC. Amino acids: CASSLGGLAGDQETQYF.

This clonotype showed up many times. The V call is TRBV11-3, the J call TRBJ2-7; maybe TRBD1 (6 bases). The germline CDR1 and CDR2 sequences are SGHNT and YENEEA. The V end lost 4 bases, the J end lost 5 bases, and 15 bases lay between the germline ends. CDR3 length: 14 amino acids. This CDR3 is CASSSGHPRDEQYF. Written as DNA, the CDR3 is TGTGCCAGCAGCTCGGGACACCCTAGGGACGAGCAGTACTTC.